One and the same sample provided the 25 T cell receptor beta chains below, sequenced in a study of T cell changes during pregnancy in multiple sclerosis. Profiling relied on immunoSEQ multiplex PCR, and the TCRdb table lists in-frame clones only, not all of them. There are 85,000 to 100,000 clones in the sample; 93% occur only once, and 0.99% lies in the top ten. Material: peripheral blood, obtained after pregnancy. The receptors were gathered from a female donor with multiple sclerosis, enrolled in a pregnancy study.

The chain links TRBV19 to TRBJ1-3; D remains ambiguous. Germline assignment: CDR1 LNHDA and CDR2 SQIVND (reference sequence). This CDR3 contains 11 residues. CDR3 nucleotide sequence: TGTGCAACAAAGTTTGGAAACACCATATATTTT. It codes for CATKFGNTIYF.

This rearrangement joins TRBV27 to TRBJ2-1, with a tentative D call TRBD2 (6 bases). Per the germline V gene, CDR1 is MNHEY and CDR2 is SMNVEV (reference sequence). Trimming left V 5 bases short and J 5 bases short, with 13 bases between. The CDR3 has 14 residues. CDR3 in amino acids: CASSRSGPHNEQFF. In DNA form, the CDR3 reads TGTGCCAGCAGTCGGAGCGGGCCACACAATGAGCAGTTCTTC.

The J gene is TRBJ2-7, the V gene TRBV2; 10 bases line up with TRBD2. The V segment lost 5 bases and the J segment 7 bases; nucleotides outside the gene matches: 11. The germline V gene has CDR1 SNHLY and CDR2 FYNNEI. The CDR3 has 15 amino acids. The CDR3 loop is CASSRGSAGGWEQYF. The CDR3 DNA sequence: TGTGCCAGCAGTCGTGGCTCAGCGGGAGGGTGGGAGCAGTACTTC.

The chain recombines TRBV7-2 with TRBJ2-7, with D maybe TRBD2 (5 bases). V shed 1 base and J shed 0 bases, with 10 bases lying between them. The germline CDR1 and CDR2 sequences are SGHTA and FQGNSA. The CDR3 covers 15 residues. The CDR3 DNA reads as TGTGCCAGCAGCTTAGGCGGGTCCAGCTCCTACGAGCAGTACTTC. As protein: CASSLGGSSSYEQYF. Full variable domain (missing parts from reference TRBV7-2 and TRBJ2-7): GAGVSQSPSNKVTEKGKDVELRCDPISGHTALYWYRQSLGQGLEFLIYFQGNSAPDKSGLPSDRFSAERTGGSVSTLTIQRTQQEDSAVYLCASSLGGSSSYEQYFGPGTRLTVT.

This chain uses TRBV5-1 with TRBJ1-1, with TRBD1 matching over 9 bases. Germline CDR1 and CDR2: SGHRS and YFSETQ. With 3 bases clipped from V and 8 bases from J, the junction kept 8 bases outside the gene matches. The CDR3 consists of 14 residues. For the CDR3, the DNA is TGCGCCAGCAGCTCCCCAAATGGACAGGGGGAAGCTTTCTTT. It is translated as CASSSPNGQGEAFF.

The J gene is TRBJ2-4, the V gene TRBV18, with D possibly TRBD2 on 6 matching bases. The CDR3 has 17 residues. The V and J ends lost 3 bases and 0 bases respectively, with 15 bases between them. Germline V gene lookup returns CDR1 KGHSH and CDR2 LQKENI. CDR3 residues: CASSPGVGGAAKNIQYF. In DNA form, the CDR3 reads TGTGCCAGCTCACCTGGCGTCGGCGGGGCAGCCAAAAACATTCAGTACTTC.

This clone was found a few times. The V and J genes are TRBV19 and TRBJ1-1; maybe TRBD1 (5 bases). The CDR3 spans 14 residues. Trimming took 1 base from V and 4 from J, leaving 10 bases between them. Germline assignment: CDR1 LNHDA and CDR2 SQIVND (reference sequence). CDR3: CASSIGGGATEAFF. The CDR3 region has the DNA TGTGCCAGTAGTATAGGAGGAGGGGCCACTGAAGCTTTCTTT.

The chain combines TRBV7-9 with TRBJ1-4; possibly TRBD1 for D (6 bases). V gave up 1 base and J gave up 4 bases, with 10 bases separating them. The CDR3 has 15 amino acids. The germline gives CDR1 SEHNR, CDR2 FQNEAQ (reference sequence). In DNA, the CDR3 is TGTGCCAGCAGCTTAGGGGGACAAAGTAATGAAAAACTGTTTTTT. It codes for CASSLGGQSNEKLFF.

The rearrangement joins TRBV2 to TRBJ2-7, with 13 bases fitting TRBD2. Per germline, CDR1 SNHLY and CDR2 FYNNEI. The CDR3 consists of 15 residues. Trimming removed 6 bases from V and 3 bases from J; junction bases left unmatched: 5. CDR3 region: CASSPGLAGIYEQYF. The CDR3 nucleotides read TGTGCCAGCAGCCCGGGACTAGCGGGGATCTACGAGCAGTACTTC.

This clone came up many times. The chain joins TRBV2 to TRBJ1-5; D uncertain. Germline V gene sequence: CDR1 SNHLY, CDR2 FYNNEI. Trimming took off 2 bases at V and 0 bases at J, with 5 bases between the two ends. The CDR3 has 14 amino acids. CDR3 amino acids: CASSEQISNQPQHF. DNA for the CDR3: TGTGCCAGCAGTGAACAAATTAGCAATCAGCCCCAGCATTTT.

V usage is TRBV10-2 and J usage is TRBJ1-2, with D unclear. The V gene lost 2 bases and the J gene lost 8 bases, with 9 bases spanning the gap. This CDR3 is 12 amino acids long. Germline V lookup: CDR1 WSHSY, CDR2 SAAADI. DNA of the CDR3: TGCGCCAGCAGTGAGAAGCCATGGGGCTACACCTTC. Residues: CASSEKPWGYTF.

The rearrangement links TRBV27 to TRBJ1-5; no definite D call. V was clipped by 6 bases and J by 3 bases, with 12 bases between them. Germline V gives CDR1 MNHEY, CDR2 SMNVEV (reference sequence). This CDR3 is built from 14 residues. The CDR3 coding sequence is TGTGCCAGCAGCCGACTCGGAGCCAATCAGCCCCAGCATTTT. Translated, it gives CASSRLGANQPQHF.

The chain links TRBV7-2 to TRBJ2-1, with a tentative D call TRBD1 (6 bases). V lost 4 bases to trimming and J lost 7 bases, with 8 bases between them. The CDR3 is made up of 12 amino acids. Germline values: CDR1 SGHTA, CDR2 FQGNSA. The CDR3 sequence: CASSSDRNEQFF. The CDR3 DNA reads as TGTGCCAGCAGCTCTGACAGGAATGAGCAGTTCTTC.

With regard to this clone: The junction departs from germline at one end; a sequencing error may be responsible. The sample holds other DNA sequences that translate to the same CDR3. The V and J genes are TRBV6-4 and TRBJ2-1, with D possibly being TRBD2 (6 bases). Germline CDR1 and CDR2: MRHNA and SNTAGT. The CDR3 covers 13 residues. In DNA form, the CDR3 reads TGCGCCAGCAGTCTTTCTAGCGCTAATGAGCAGTTCTTC. This encodes CASSLSSANEQFF.

The rearrangement uses TRBV27 and TRBJ2-7; a possible D gene is TRBD1 (8 bases). CDR1 is MNHEY and CDR2 is SMNVEV in the germline V gene (reference sequence). Deletions cut 2 bases from V and 3 bases from J, with 11 bases between. This CDR3 contains 14 residues. CDR3 in amino acids: CASSLTGGGYEQYF. The CDR3 region has the DNA TGTGCCAGCAGTTTAACAGGGGGGGGCTACGAGCAGTACTTC.

This clone was recorded many times. The V and J genes are TRBV28 and TRBJ1-4, with D unclear. This CDR3 has 13 residues. The ends were cut back, 3 bases at V and 11 bases at J, with 13 bases in the middle. Per the germline V gene, CDR1 is MDHEN and CDR2 is SYDVKM. In nucleotides, the CDR3 is TGTGCCAGCAGTTTCCGGGGTTTCGGGAAACTGTTTTTT. It is translated as CASSFRGFGKLFF.

The genes are TRBV28 and TRBJ2-1; 8 bases align to TRBD2. The CDR3 is 13 amino acids. Trimming removed 7 bases from V and 8 bases from J; junction bases left unmatched: 7. Looked up from germline, CDR1 is MDHEN and CDR2 is SYDVKM. The CDR3 DNA follows: TGTGCCAGCATTTTGAGCGGGAGCCATGAGCAGTTCTTC. Protein: CASILSGSHEQFF.

The chain joins TRBV6-5 to TRBJ2-7; 7 bases align to TRBD1. Germline CDR1 and CDR2: MNHEY and SVGAGI. The CDR3 covers 12 residues. Trimming at V came to 6 bases and at J to 12 bases, leaving 11 bases not matched to a gene. CDR3 loop: CASSQPPGQWYF. CDR3 in DNA: TGTGCCAGCAGCCAACCTCCGGGACAGTGGTACTTC.

The chain recombines TRBV10-3 with TRBJ2-1, with D perhaps matching TRBD2 (6 bases). V was trimmed by 9 bases and J by 6 bases, leaving 21 bases between them. Germline CDR1 ENHRY, CDR2 SYGVKD. This CDR3 has 15 residues. The chain's CDR3 is CAIAVRGSKGNEQFF. The DNA for the CDR3 is TGTGCCATTGCCGTTCGGGGGAGTAAGGGCAATGAGCAGTTCTTC.

This chain uses TRBV27 with TRBJ1-2; 10 positions match TRBD1. CDR1 and CDR2 (germline): MNHEY, SMNVEV (reference sequence). Losses at the gene ends were 2 bases for V and 2 bases for J; bases not matched to a gene: 2. The CDR3 totals 15 residues. The CDR3 sequence: CASSLGQGVNYGYTF. In nucleotides, the CDR3 is TGTGCCAGCAGTTTAGGACAGGGGGTAAACTATGGCTACACCTTC.

CDR3 bases: TGTGCCAGCAGCTTAGTACTACGCGGTGGGTCCTACGAGCAGTACTTC. Protein sequence: CASSLVLRGGSYEQYF. This chain joins TRBV7-9 and TRBJ2-7; no firm D call. The CDR3 sequence is 16 residues long. Per germline, CDR1 SEHNR and CDR2 FQNEAQ (reference sequence). Trimming shortened V by 1 base and J by 1 base, and 14 bases separated the two germline ends.

The V gene is TRBV19, the J gene TRBJ2-7; TRBD2 agrees at 14 bases. Unmatched junction bases numbered 6, after V lost 5 bases and J lost 6 bases. CDR3 length equals 15 residues. Looked up from germline, CDR1 is LNHDA and CDR2 is SQIVND (reference sequence). The CDR3 region is CASSFGTSGSSEQYF. The CDR3 DNA is TGTGCCAGTAGTTTCGGGACTAGCGGGAGTAGCGAGCAGTACTTC. The whole variable domain, filled in from reference TRBV19 and TRBJ2-7, reads DGGITQSPKYLFRKEGQNVTLSCEQNLNHDAMYWYRQDPGQGLRLIYYSQIVNDFQKGDIAEGYSVSREKKESFPLTVTSAQKNPTAFYLCASSFGTSGSSEQYFGPGTRLTVT.

The chain joins TRBV25-1 to TRBJ1-3, with D maybe TRBD1 (5 bases). Trimming took off 7 bases at V and 0 bases at J, with 10 bases between the two ends. This CDR3 contains 14 residues. CDR1 is MGHDK, CDR2 SYGVNS, per germline. The CDR3 nucleotides read TGTGCCAGCAAAGACAGTTTCTCTGGAAACACCATATATTTT. Translating it yields CASKDSFSGNTIYF.

This rearrangement joins TRBV7-9 to TRBJ1-3, with TRBD1 matching 8 bases. Per the germline V gene, CDR1 is SEHNR and CDR2 is FQNEAQ (reference sequence). J lost 2 bases, V lost 4 bases, and 4 bases had no gene match. This CDR3 region has 15 residues. The chain's CDR3 is CASSSTGGTGNTIYF. DNA of the CDR3: TGTGCCAGCAGCTCAACAGGGGGAACTGGAAACACCATATATTTT.

This chain connects TRBV11-3 to TRBJ1-1; D ambiguous. V lost 1 base and J lost 1, with 7 bases in between. The CDR3 sequence is 14 residues long. Germline V gene sequence: CDR1 SGHNT, CDR2 YENEEA. The CDR3 bases are TGTGCCAGCAGCTTAGGTTCCAAGAACACTGAAGCTTTCTTT. It yields the protein CASSLGSKNTEAFF.